This T cell receptor (beta chain) was sequenced for a study of blood T cell repertoires in COVID-19. Study-level background: Sources were T cells, B-cell-depleted T cells, or PBMCs; the material itself was cDNA or gDNA.

Here immunoSEQ multiplex PCR was the method, and the copy in TCRdb shows in-frame clones only, minus some. The sample lists 300,000 to 400,000 clones, 88% occurring once. The CDR3 is made up of 16 amino acids. Germline V CDR1 and CDR2: MDHEN, SYDVKM. V lost 4 bases, J lost 2 bases, and 10 bases stayed unmatched. The chain combines TRBV28 with TRBJ2-7, with 8 bases identical to TRBD1. The clonotype originates from a woman in her twenties or thirties with acute COVID-19. The sequencing sample was made of PBMCs or T cells enriched from blood (not recorded which). The CDR3 coding sequence is TGTGCCAGCAGTTCGAACGGACAGGGTACCCCCTACGAGCAGTACTTC. Protein: CASSSNGQGTPYEQYF.